This T cell receptor (beta chain) was documented in a study of STAT3 mutations in large granular lymphocyte leukemia. This table comes from immunoSEQ multiplex PCR, and its TCRdb copy is limited to in-frame clones, with some not included. The table has around 10,000 clones, approximately 90% seen once. CDR1 and CDR2 from the germline V gene are SGHVS and FNYEAQ. Trimming pared 4 bases from V and 6 bases from J, leaving 7 bases between. The CDR3 has 13 amino acids. Study-wide points: Every T-LGLL patient had at least one immunodominant TCRbeta clonotype. Suggested: STAT3 mutation was not the ancestral event for these clonal expansions.

Note on this clone: Its antigen is as yet unknown.

Sequenced material: peripheral blood mononuclear cells. The J gene is TRBJ1-6, the V gene TRBV7-6; a possible D gene is TRBD1 (5 bases). The sequence was obtained from a man aged 55 to 70 with T-cell large granular lymphocyte leukemia. Some clones in this sample may be carry-over from other donors' samples. The CDR3 reads CASSSGSNSPLHF. The CDR3 DNA sequence: TGTGCCAGCAGCTCAGGGTCTAATTCACCCCTCCACTTT.